The source of this TCR beta chain is a study of T-cell reconstitution after alpha-beta-depleted transplantation in children. This clonotype occurred once. Preparing the TCRbeta library involved the use of unique molecular identifiers. TCRdb itself ran the PCR reads through MiXCR, one entry per CDR3 protein. Altogether roughly 220,000 distinct CDR3 sequences are present, more than 10% being singletons, with the ten largest covering roughly 2.6%. CDR3 size: 16 residues. Trimming took 6 bases from V and 4 from J; bases not matched to a gene: 10. Germline V CDR1 and CDR2: LNHDA, SQIVND (reference sequence).

The starting material was PBMCs from the stem cell graft donor, obtained from the stem cell graft. The chain joins TRBV19 to TRBJ1-2; TRBD1 matches at 11 bases. The sequence derives from a human donor who donated a stem cell graft to a child with acute lymphoblastic leukemia. CDR3 sequence (DNA): TGTGCCAGTAGAATTTCGGACAGGGGGCGTCTCTATGGCTACACCTTC. Amino acid sequence: CASRISDRGRLYGYTF.